This TCR beta chain was sequenced during a study of cytomegalovirus exposure and HLA in healthy donors. On this clone: Other DNA sequences in this sample translate to the same CDR3.

In the PCR, 60 Vbeta and 13 Jbeta primers were used. Produced via immunoSEQ multiplex PCR; TCRdb's table is partial and in-frame only. This sample's table has about 160,000 clones. The specimen sequenced was PBMCs. The TCR comes from a young man in good health and CMV-seronegative.

CDR3 loop: CASSPGTGHLQYF. The CDR3 coding sequence is TGTGCCAGCAGTCCGGGGACAGGACATTTGCAGTACTTC. The chain recombines TRBV6-6 with TRBJ2-7, with 8 nucleotides matching TRBD1. V lost 5 bases to trimming and J lost 9 bases; unmatched junction nucleotides: 9. CDR1 and CDR2 from the germline V gene are MNHNY and SVGAGI (reference sequence). The CDR3 is 13 residues long.